This entry describes one T cell receptor (beta chain). The data derive from a study of blood T cell repertoires in COVID-19. Per the original data handling: Nucleated cell number was recorded as an estimate derived from reference gene primer amplification. Repertoires were generated with immunoSEQ multiplex PCR, while TCRdb's copy carries only in-frame clones and drops some. Clone size and the V and J calls come from that table; the DNA yielded D and trimming. The sample carries fewer than 350,000 clones, 89% recorded once. Participants reported their clinical history, and cohort assignment relied on those reports. Before being deemed recovered, Cohort 3 donors had two negative PCRs, clearance, or symptom resolution. Sequenced input: PBMCs or T cells enriched from blood (not recorded which). The sequence came from a man in his fifties or sixties who had recovered from COVID-19.

The CDR3 loop reads CSGCRAAEAFF. The CDR3 DNA reads TGCAGTGGTTGCAGGGCCGCTGAAGCTTTCTTT. The J gene is TRBJ1-1, the V gene TRBV20-1; TRBD1 might be the D (5 bases). The CDR3 totals 11 residues. Trimming took 7 bases from V and 6 from J, leaving 12 bases between them. Germline assignment: CDR1 DFQATT and CDR2 SNEGSKA (reference sequence).